This T cell receptor beta chain is from a study of molecular identifiers for immune sequencing clone quantification. Study-level findings and limits: One million naive cells reportedly did not prevent detection of spiked Jurkat TCR RNA from one cell.

This clonotype was detected a few times. As yet, its antigen is unknown. Each CDR3 protein gets one entry after TCRdb re-called the PCR reads with MiXCR. The sample yields 300,000 to 350,000 distinct CDR3 sequences, 20% to 25% seen once. Every naive CD8 library was made from between about 18,000 and 1,100,000 sorted cells with 10%, 30% or 50% RNA. Sorting defined naive CD8 T cells as CD8+CD4-CCR7+CD45RA+. The germline gives CDR1 SGHNT, CDR2 YENEEA. The CDR3 spans 13 residues. Trimming took 1 base from V and 8 from J, leaving 9 bases between them. This receptor was obtained from a human donor in good health. Some libraries in this study had Jurkat cell RNA spiked in. This rearrangement joins TRBV11-3 to TRBJ2-1; TRBD2 might be the D (7 bases). Sequences were obtained from naive CD8+ T cells from blood, with Jurkat cell RNA spiked in. Subset here: FACS-sorted CD8+CD4-CCR7+CD45RA+ naive T cells. The CDR3 protein is CASSLAGGHEQFF. The CDR3, as DNA: TGTGCCAGCAGCTTAGCGGGGGGCCATGAGCAGTTCTTC.